The source of this T cell receptor beta chain is a study of OX40 agonist ivuxolimab in advanced cancers. Study-level information: From roughly 20 to 90 years was the age range, with a mean of around 54 years, and approximately 80% were male. Study conclusions and caveats: Part of the nonresponder group also had normalized T-cell clonal expansion that was low. Among the least clonally expanded were partial responders at 0.1-3.0 mg/kg. The antigens recognized by the expanded peripheral T cells, that is their antigen specificity, were not determined.

The protocol was immunoSEQ multiplex PCR, while the TCRdb copy is restricted to in-frame clones and leaves out a portion. This sample has about 100,000 clones, with 85% to 95% found just once. A note on this clone: What it binds is not known.

V gave up 5 bases and J gave up 2 bases; unmatched junction bases: 6. CDR1 and CDR2 (germline): SGHTA, FQGNSA. This CDR3 comprises 15 residues. This TCR was recovered from an adult with an advanced solid tumor such as melanoma, head and neck, liver or kidney cancer. The source material was CD4+ or CD8+ T cells sorted from blood, sampled in a trial of the OX40 agonist ivuxolimab. The V and J genes are TRBV7-2 and TRBJ2-7; 10 bases fit TRBD2. The DNA of the CDR3 is TGTGCCAGCAGCCCAAGAGCGGGAGGGGCCTACGAGCAGTACTTC. It is translated as CASSPRAGGAYEQYF.